The source of this T cell receptor beta chain is a study of vaccination and CD4 T cells after COVID-19. The assay that was used to sequence DNA from cultured CD4+ T cells was the Oncomine TCR Beta short-read assay. MiXCR was run by TCRdb on the PCR reads, yielding one entry per CDR3 protein. The data hold about 15,000 distinct CDR3 sequences, with approximately 26% observed a single time. The treatment: roughly 10-day PBMC culture with coronavirus spike peptide pools or control peptides (ViraFEST assay). Study-level points and caveats: Spike mono-reactivity was the property of 304 of 307 vaccine-specific clones in convalescent patients.

This clonotype was counted only a few times. Its antigen is unidentified. Germline V gives CDR1 SGHTA, CDR2 FQGTGA. The CDR3 spans 14 residues. With 5 bases removed from V and 5 bases from J, the gap between germline ends came to 13 bases. The TCR comes from a human donor with COVID-19. The chain has TRBV7-3 and TRBJ1-5; a possible D gene is TRBD1 (5 bases). The specimen sequenced was cultured CD4+ T cells from blood. CDR3 region: CASSARASDQPQHF. CDR3 sequence (DNA): TGTGCCAGCAGCGCCAGGGCCAGCGATCAGCCCCAGCATTTT.